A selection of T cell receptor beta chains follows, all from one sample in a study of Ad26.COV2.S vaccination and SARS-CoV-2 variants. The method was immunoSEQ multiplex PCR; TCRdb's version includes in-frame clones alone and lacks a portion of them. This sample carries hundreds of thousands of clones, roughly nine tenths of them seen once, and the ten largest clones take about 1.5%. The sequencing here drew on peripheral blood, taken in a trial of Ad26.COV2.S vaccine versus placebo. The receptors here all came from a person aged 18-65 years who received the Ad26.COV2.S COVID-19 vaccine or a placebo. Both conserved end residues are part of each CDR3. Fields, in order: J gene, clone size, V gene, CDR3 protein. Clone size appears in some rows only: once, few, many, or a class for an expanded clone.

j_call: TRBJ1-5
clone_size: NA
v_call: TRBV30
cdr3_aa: CAWSRDVRQPQHF

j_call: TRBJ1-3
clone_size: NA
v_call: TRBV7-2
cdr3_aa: CASSMQGTGNTIYF

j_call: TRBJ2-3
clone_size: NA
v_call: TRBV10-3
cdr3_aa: CAIEDSAGGPFTDTQYF

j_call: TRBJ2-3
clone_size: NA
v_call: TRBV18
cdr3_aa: CASSPDFTTVADTQYF

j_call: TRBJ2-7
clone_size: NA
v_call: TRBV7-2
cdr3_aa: CASSLNRETREQYF

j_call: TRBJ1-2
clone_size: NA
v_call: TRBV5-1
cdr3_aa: CASSLSQGAGYTF

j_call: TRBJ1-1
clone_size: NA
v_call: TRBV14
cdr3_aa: CASSLNSEAFF

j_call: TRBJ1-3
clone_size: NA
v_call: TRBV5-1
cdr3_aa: CASSEGPTSGNTIYF

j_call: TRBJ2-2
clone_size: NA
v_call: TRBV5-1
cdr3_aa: CASSLRTDNTGELFF

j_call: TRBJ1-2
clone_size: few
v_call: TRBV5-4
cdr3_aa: CASSLLGDEGYTF

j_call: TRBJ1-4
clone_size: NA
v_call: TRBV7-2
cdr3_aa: CASSFGMTRDWDEKLFF

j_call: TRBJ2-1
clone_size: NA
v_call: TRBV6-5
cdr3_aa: CASSYSPGQGYNEQFF

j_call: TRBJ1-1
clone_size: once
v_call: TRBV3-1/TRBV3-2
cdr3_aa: CASTLGTVGEAFF

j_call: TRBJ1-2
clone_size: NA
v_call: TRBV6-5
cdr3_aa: CASSYSTGSSGYTF

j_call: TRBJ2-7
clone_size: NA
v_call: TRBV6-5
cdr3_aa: CASSQRQGMFYEQYF

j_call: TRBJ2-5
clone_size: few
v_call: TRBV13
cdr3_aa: CASSLLTAFSVPETQYF

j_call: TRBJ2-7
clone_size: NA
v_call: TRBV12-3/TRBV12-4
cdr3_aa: CASGRIPYEQYF

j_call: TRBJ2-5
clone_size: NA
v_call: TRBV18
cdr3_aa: CASSPAYTQYF

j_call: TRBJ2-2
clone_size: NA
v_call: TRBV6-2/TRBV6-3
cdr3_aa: CASSPDRGLKRPTGELFF

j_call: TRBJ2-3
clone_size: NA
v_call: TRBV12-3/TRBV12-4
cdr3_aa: CASSHTGWDTQYF

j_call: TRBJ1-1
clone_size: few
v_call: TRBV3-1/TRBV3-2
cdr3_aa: CASSQDVYVDRGGRETEAFF

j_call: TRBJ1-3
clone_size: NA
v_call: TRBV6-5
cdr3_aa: CASSWGGNTIYF

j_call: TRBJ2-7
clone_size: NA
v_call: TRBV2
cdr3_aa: CASKSGTGTGAYEQYF

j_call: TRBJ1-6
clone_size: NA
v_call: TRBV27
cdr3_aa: CASSLSGPRSLHF

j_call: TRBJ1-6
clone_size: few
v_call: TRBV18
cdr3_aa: CASSAAGQGDSPLHF